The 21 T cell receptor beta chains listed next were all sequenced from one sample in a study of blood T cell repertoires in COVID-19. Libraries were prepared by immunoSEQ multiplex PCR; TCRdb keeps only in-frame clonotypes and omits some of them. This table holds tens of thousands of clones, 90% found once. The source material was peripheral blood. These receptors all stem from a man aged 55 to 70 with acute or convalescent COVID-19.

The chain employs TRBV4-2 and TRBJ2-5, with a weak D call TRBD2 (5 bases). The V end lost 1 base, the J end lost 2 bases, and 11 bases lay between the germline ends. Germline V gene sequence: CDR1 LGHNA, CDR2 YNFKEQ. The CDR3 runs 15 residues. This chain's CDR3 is CASSQVHGEQETQYF. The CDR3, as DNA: TGTGCCAGCAGCCAAGTTCACGGGGAGCAAGAGACCCAGTACTTC.

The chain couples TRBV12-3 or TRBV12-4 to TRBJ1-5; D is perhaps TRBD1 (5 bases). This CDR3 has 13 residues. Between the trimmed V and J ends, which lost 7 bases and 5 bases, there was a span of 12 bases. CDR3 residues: CASKGRAHQPQHF. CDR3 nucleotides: TGTGCCAGCAAGGGCAGGGCTCATCAGCCCCAGCATTTT.

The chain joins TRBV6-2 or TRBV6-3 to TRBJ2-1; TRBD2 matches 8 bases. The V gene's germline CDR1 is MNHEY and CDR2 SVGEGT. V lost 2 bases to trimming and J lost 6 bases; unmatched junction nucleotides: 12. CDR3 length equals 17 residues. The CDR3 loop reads CASSYGWREDLGNEQFF. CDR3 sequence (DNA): TGTGCCAGCAGTTACGGGTGGCGGGAGGATTTGGGCAATGAGCAGTTCTTC.

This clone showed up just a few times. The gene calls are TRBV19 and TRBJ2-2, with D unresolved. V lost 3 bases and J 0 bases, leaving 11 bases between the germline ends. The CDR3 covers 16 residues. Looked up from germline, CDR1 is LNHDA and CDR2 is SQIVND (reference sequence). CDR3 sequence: CASSILGSSNTGELFF. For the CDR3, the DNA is TGTGCCAGTAGTATCTTGGGCAGTTCGAACACCGGGGAGCTGTTTTTT.

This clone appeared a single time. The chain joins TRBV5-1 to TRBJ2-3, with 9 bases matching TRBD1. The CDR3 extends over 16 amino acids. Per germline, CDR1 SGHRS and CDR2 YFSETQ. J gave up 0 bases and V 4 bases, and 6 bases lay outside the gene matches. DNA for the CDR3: TGCGCCAGCAGCAACCGGGACAGGGTGAGCACAGATACGCAGTATTTT. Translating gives CASSNRDRVSTDTQYF. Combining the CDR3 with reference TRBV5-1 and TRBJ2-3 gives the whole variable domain KAGVTQTPRYLIKTRGQQVTLSCSPISGHRSVSWYQQTPGQGLQFLFEYFSETQRNKGNFPGRFSGRQFSNSRSEMNVSTLELGDSALYLCASSNRDRVSTDTQYFGPGTRLTVL.

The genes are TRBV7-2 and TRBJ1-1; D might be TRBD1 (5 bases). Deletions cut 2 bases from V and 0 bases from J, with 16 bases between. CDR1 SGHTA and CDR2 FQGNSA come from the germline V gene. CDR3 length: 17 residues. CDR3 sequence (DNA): TGTGCCAGCAGCTTAAAGACAGCACACCTCATGAACACTGAAGCTTTCTTT. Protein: CASSLKTAHLMNTEAFF. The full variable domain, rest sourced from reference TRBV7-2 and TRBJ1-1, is GAGVSQSPSNKVTEKGKDVELRCDPISGHTALYWYRQSLGQGLEFLIYFQGNSAPDKSGLPSDRFSAERTGGSVSTLTIQRTQQEDSAVYLCASSLKTAHLMNTEAFFGQGTRLTVV.

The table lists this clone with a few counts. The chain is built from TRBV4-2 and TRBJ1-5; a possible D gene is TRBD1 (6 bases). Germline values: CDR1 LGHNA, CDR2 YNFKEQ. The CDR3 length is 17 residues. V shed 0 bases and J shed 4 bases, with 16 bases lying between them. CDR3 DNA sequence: TGTGCCAGCAGCCAAGACAGAGGGCAGGGGCCTAATCAGCCCCAGCATTTT. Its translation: CASSQDRGQGPNQPQHF.

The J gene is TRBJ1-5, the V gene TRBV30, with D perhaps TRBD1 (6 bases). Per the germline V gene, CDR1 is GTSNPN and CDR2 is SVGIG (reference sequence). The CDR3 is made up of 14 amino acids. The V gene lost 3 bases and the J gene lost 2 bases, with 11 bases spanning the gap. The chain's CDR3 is CAWRGGGGNQPQHF. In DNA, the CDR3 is TGTGCCTGGAGGGGAGGGGGAGGCAATCAGCCCCAGCATTTT.

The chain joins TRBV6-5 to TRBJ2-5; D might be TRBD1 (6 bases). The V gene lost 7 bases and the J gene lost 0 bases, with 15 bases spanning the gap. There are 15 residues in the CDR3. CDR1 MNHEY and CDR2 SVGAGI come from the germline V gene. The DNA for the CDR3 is TGTGCCAGCACCGCGGACAGAAGGTACCAAGAGACCCAGTACTTC. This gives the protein CASTADRRYQETQYF.

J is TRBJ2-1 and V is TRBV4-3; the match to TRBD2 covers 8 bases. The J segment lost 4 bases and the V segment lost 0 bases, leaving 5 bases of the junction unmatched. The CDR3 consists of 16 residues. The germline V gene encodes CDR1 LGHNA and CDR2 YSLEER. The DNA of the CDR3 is TGCGCCAGCAGCCAAGAGGGCGGGGGGAGGTACAATGAGCAGTTCTTC. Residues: CASSQEGGGRYNEQFF.

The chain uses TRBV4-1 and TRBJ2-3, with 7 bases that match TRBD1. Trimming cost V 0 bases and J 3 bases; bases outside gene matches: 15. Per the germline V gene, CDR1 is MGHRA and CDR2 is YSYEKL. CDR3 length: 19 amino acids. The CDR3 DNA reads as TGCGCCAGCAGCCAAGAGGATGAGTATAAGGGGGCTCCGACAGATACGCAGTATTTT. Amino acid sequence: CASSQEDEYKGAPTDTQYF.

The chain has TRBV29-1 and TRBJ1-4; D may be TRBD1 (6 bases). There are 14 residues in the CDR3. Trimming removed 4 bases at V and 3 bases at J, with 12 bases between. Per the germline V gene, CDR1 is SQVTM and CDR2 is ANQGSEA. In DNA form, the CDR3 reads TGCAGCGTTGGCCAGGGGTCGGCTAATGAAAAACTGTTTTTT. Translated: CSVGQGSANEKLFF.

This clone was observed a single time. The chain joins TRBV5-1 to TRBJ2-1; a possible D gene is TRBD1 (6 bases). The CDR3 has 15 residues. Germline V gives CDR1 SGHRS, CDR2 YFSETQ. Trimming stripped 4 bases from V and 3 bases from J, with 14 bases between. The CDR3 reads CASSPARTDYNEQFF. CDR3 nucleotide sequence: TGCGCCAGCAGCCCAGCCCGGACAGACTACAATGAGCAGTTCTTC.

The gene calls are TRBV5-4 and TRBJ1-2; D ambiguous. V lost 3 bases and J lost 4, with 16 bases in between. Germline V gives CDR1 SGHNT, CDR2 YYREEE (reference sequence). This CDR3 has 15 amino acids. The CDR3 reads CASSSTEFTVYGYTF. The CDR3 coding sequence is TGTGCCAGCAGCTCTACTGAATTCACAGTCTATGGCTACACCTTC. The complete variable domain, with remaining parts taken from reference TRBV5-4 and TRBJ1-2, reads ETGVTQSPTHLIKTRGQQVTLRCSSQSGHNTVSWYQQALGQGPQFIFQYYREEENGRGNFPPRFSGLQFPNYSSELNVNALELDDSALYLCASSSTEFTVYGYTFGSGTRLTVV.

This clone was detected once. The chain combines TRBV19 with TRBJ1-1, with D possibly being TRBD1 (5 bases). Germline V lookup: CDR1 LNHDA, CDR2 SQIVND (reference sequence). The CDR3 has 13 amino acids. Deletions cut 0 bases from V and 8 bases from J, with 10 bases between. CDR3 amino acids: CASSIERQREAFF. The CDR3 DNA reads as TGTGCCAGTAGTATAGAACGACAGCGAGAAGCTTTCTTT.

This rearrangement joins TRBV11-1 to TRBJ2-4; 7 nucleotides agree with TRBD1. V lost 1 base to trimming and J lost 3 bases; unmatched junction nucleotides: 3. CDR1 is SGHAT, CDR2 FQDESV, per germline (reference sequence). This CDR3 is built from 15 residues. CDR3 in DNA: TGTGCCAGCAGCTTAGAGGCAGGGGGCAAAAACATTCAGTACTTC. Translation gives CASSLEAGGKNIQYF.

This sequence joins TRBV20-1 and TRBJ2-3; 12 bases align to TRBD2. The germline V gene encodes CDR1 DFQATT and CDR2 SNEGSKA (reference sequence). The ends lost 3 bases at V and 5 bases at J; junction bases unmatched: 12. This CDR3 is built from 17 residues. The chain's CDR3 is CSASLSSGRAIIDTQYF. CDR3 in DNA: TGCAGTGCTAGTTTGTCTAGCGGGAGGGCCATAATAGATACGCAGTATTTT.

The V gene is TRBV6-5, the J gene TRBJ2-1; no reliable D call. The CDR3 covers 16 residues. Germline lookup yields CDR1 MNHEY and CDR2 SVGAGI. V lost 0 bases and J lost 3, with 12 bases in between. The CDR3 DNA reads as TGTGCCAGCAGTTACTCCCCCGGCGGAGTCTACAATGAGCAGTTCTTC. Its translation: CASSYSPGGVYNEQFF.

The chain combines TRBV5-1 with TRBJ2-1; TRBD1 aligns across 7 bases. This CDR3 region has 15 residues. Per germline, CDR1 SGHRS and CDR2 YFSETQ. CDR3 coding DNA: TGCGCAAGCTCTTCTCCGGGACAGAGTTACAATGAGCAGTTCTTC. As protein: CASSSPGQSYNEQFF. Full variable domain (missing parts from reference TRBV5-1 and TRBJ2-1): KAGVTQTPRYLIKTRGQQVTLSCSPISGHRSVSWYQQTPGQGLQFLFEYFSETQRNKGNFPGRFSGRQFSNSRSEMNVSTLELGDSALYLCASSSPGQSYNEQFFGPGTRLTVL.

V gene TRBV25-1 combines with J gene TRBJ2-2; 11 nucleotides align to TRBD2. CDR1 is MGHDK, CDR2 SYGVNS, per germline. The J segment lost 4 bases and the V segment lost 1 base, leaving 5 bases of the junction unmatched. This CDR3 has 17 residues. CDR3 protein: CASSEFLAGGPTGELFF. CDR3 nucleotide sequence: TGTGCCAGCAGTGAATTTTTAGCGGGAGGGCCCACCGGGGAGCTGTTTTTT.

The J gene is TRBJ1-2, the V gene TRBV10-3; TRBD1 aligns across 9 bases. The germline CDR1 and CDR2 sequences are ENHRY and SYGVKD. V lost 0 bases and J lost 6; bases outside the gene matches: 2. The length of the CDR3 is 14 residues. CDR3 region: CAISESGTGNGYTF. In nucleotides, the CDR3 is TGTGCCATCAGTGAGTCGGGGACAGGGAATGGCTACACCTTC.